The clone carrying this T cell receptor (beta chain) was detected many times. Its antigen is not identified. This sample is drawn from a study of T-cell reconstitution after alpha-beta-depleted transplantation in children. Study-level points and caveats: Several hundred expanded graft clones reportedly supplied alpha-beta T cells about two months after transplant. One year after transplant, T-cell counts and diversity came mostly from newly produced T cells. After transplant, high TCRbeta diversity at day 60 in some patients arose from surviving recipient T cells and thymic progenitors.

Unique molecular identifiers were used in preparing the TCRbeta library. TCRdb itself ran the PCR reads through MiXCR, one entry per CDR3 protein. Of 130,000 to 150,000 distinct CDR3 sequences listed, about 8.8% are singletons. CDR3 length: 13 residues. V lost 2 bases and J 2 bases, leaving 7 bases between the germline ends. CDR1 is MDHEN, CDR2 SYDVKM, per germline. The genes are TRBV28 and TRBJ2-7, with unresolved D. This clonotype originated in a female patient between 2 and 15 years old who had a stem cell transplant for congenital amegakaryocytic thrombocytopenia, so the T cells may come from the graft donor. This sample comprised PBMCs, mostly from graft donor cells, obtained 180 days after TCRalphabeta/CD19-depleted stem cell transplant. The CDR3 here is CASSLGFPYEQYF. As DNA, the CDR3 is TGTGCCAGCAGTTTAGGGTTCCCCTACGAGCAGTACTTC.